The 18 T cell receptor beta chains below were found in one sample sequenced in a study of T cell responses to AZD1222 COVID-19 vaccine. Only in-frame clones appear in the TCRdb table, and some are missing; sequencing was by immunoSEQ multiplex PCR. The sample has tens of thousands of clones, 80% to 95% seen once. The sample here was peripheral blood, taken on day 0 of MenACWY control vaccination. Source of these receptors: an adult in good health.

The rearrangement joins TRBV9 to TRBJ2-2; 8 bases are shared with TRBD1. Germline V gene sequence: CDR1 SGDLS, CDR2 YYNGEE. V gave up 4 bases and J gave up 5 bases; unmatched junction bases: 7. This CDR3 is 15 amino acids long. CDR3 loop: CASSSRTGWTGELFF. The CDR3, as DNA: TGTGCCAGCAGCTCTCGGACAGGGTGGACCGGGGAGCTGTTTTTT.

The rearrangement links TRBV6-4 to TRBJ2-6; D is ambiguous. The CDR3 covers 14 residues. The V end was cut by 5 bases, the J end by 1 base, with 6 bases between. Germline V gene data show CDR1 as MRHNA and CDR2 as SNTAGT. CDR3 sequence (DNA): TGTGCCAGCAGTCCCCTTTCTGGGGCCAACGTCCTGACTTTC. This encodes CASSPLSGANVLTF.

The chain's CDR3 is CASSSGQGADEQFF. The CDR3 bases are TGTGCCAGCAGCTCAGGACAGGGGGCTGATGAGCAGTTCTTC. The chain carries TRBV7-2 and TRBJ2-1; 11 positions agree with TRBD1. The CDR3 runs to 14 residues. V lost 4 bases to trimming and J lost 8 bases; unmatched junction nucleotides: 4. CDR1 SGHTA and CDR2 FQGNSA come from the germline V gene.

This clone was found once. The chain has TRBV11-2 and TRBJ1-2; D unresolved. Germline V gives CDR1 SGHAT, CDR2 FQNNGV. The ends were cut back, 3 bases at V and 2 bases at J, with 25 bases in the middle. There are 19 residues in the CDR3. This chain's CDR3 is CASSFGVRGATFLNYGYTF. CDR3 nucleotide sequence: TGTGCCAGCAGCTTCGGGGTACGAGGAGCCACCTTCTTAAACTATGGCTACACCTTC. Complete variable domain (other parts from reference TRBV11-2 and TRBJ1-2): EAGVAQSPRYKIIEKRQSVAFWCNPISGHATLYWYQQILGQGPKLLIQFQNNGVVDDSQLPKDRFSAERLKGVDSTLKIQPAKLEDSAVYLCASSFGVRGATFLNYGYTFGSGTRLTVV.

V and J are TRBV6-2 or TRBV6-3 and TRBJ1-5, with 8 bases aligning to TRBD1. Germline V CDR1 and CDR2: MNHEY, SVGEGT. Unmatched junction bases numbered 2, after V lost 1 base and J lost 0 bases. The CDR3 is made up of 16 amino acids. CDR3 coding DNA: TGTGCCAGCAGTTACTGGACAGGGAATAGCAATCAGCCCCAGCATTTT. Translated: CASSYWTGNSNQPQHF.

The chain uses TRBV12-3 or TRBV12-4 and TRBJ2-5; D not resolved. The CDR3 is made up of 13 amino acids. With 1 base removed from V and 2 bases from J, the gap between germline ends came to 5 bases. The CDR3, as DNA: TGTGCCAGCAGTTTAGGGGGACAAGAGACCCAGTACTTC. This gives the protein CASSLGGQETQYF.

CDR3 in amino acids: CASSRDRGLNTEAFF. Written as DNA, the CDR3 is TGTGCCAGCAGCCGCGACAGGGGGCTTAACACTGAAGCTTTCTTT. The V gene is TRBV28, the J gene TRBJ1-1, with TRBD1 matching over 10 bases. CDR3 size: 15 residues. The germline gives CDR1 MDHEN, CDR2 SYDVKM. Trimming at V came to 6 bases and at J to 2 bases, leaving 6 bases not matched to a gene.

The chain is built from TRBV4-1 and TRBJ2-1; TRBD2 is a possible D gene (6 bases). The V end was cut by 1 base, the J end by 7 bases, with 11 bases between. Germline CDR1 and CDR2: MGHRA and YSYEKL. The CDR3 consists of 14 residues. CDR3 sequence reads: CASSQGLGWNEQFF. In DNA, the CDR3 is TGCGCCAGCAGCCAAGGACTAGGATGGAATGAGCAGTTCTTC.

The rearrangement joins TRBV27 to TRBJ1-1; D is ambiguous. Per the germline V gene, CDR1 is MNHEY and CDR2 is SMNVEV (reference sequence). V lost 4 bases to trimming and J lost 1 base, with 13 bases between them. The CDR3 runs 15 residues. This CDR3 reads CASSSEQSENTEAFF. The CDR3 bases are TGTGCCAGCAGTTCCGAACAGTCAGAGAACACTGAAGCTTTCTTT.

The CDR3 DNA reads as TGTGCCAGCAGTAAAGTGGGGAGCGGGGATCAGCCCCAGCATTTT. Its translation: CASSKVGSGDQPQHF. The J gene is TRBJ1-5, the V gene TRBV6-2 or TRBV6-3; D unclear. The CDR3 spans 15 residues. Germline CDR1 is MNHEY and CDR2 is SVGEGT. The V end lost 5 bases, the J end lost 5 bases, and 16 bases lay between the germline ends.

The chain couples TRBV5-4 to TRBJ2-2, with a weak D call TRBD2 (6 bases). Trimming took off 2 bases at V and 2 bases at J, with 10 bases between the two ends. Germline V gives CDR1 SGHNT, CDR2 YYREEE (reference sequence). The CDR3 runs to 15 residues. In DNA, the CDR3 is TGTGCCAGCAGCTTCGGTAGCGGCAACACCGGGGAGCTGTTTTTT. This encodes CASSFGSGNTGELFF.

The genes are TRBV5-1 and TRBJ1-1; D may be TRBD1 (6 bases). This CDR3 contains 14 residues. V lost 2 bases and J lost 5, with 13 bases in between. Germline loops: CDR1 SGHRS, CDR2 YFSETQ. The DNA for the CDR3 is TGCGCCAGCAGCTTCCAGGGAGGGGGAACTGAAGCTTTCTTT. It yields the protein CASSFQGGGTEAFF.

A few counts support this clone. V is TRBV19 and J is TRBJ2-1; TRBD2 matches 12 bases. In germline, CDR1 is LNHDA, CDR2 SQIVND (reference sequence). The CDR3 spans 13 residues. V lost 5 bases and J lost 14; bases outside the gene matches: 7. CDR3 nucleotide sequence: TGTGCCAGTAGTTCTAGCGGGAGGGCCCGGGAGTTCTTC. Translated, it gives CASSSSGRAREFF.

This clone was recorded a few times. V is TRBV29-1 and J is TRBJ2-1; D possibly uses TRBD1 or TRBD2 (5 bases each). This CDR3 is 14 amino acids long. The V end was cut by 3 bases, the J end by 3 bases, with 12 bases between. Germline V gene data show CDR1 as SQVTM and CDR2 as ANQGSEA. CDR3 in DNA: TGCAGCGTTGATAGGGACGGTTACTACAATGAGCAGTTCTTC. Encoded protein: CSVDRDGYYNEQFF.

This clone was picked up one time. The V and J genes are TRBV28 and TRBJ2-7; D call uncertain. Trimming took 4 bases from V and 2 from J, leaving 3 bases between them. The germline CDR1 and CDR2 sequences are MDHEN and SYDVKM. The CDR3 is made up of 11 amino acids. The CDR3 coding sequence is TGTGCCAGCAGTTCTGCCTACGAGCAGTACTTC. Its translation is CASSSAYEQYF. Full variable domain (outside the CDR3, taken from reference TRBV28 and TRBJ2-7): DVKVTQSSRYLVKRTGEKVFLECVQDMDHENMFWYRQDPGLGLRLIYFSYDVKMKEKGDIPEGYSVSREKKERFSLILESASTNQTSMYLCASSSAYEQYFGPGTRLTVT.

J is TRBJ2-1 and V is TRBV27; D gene ambiguous. Between the trimmed V and J ends, which lost 5 bases and 5 bases, there was a span of 13 bases. CDR3 length equals 14 residues. CDR1 and CDR2 (germline): MNHEY, SMNVEV (reference sequence). Here the CDR3 DNA reads TGTGCCAGCAGTCTTAAATGGTCGGACAATGAGCAGTTCTTC. It encodes CASSLKWSDNEQFF.

V is TRBV14 and J is TRBJ1-1, with 8 nucleotides matching TRBD1. This CDR3 is built from 15 residues. V lost 3 bases to trimming and J lost 3 bases; unmatched junction nucleotides: 6. Germline values: CDR1 SGHDN, CDR2 FVKESK. The CDR3 here is CASSQRTGMDTEAFF. The DNA for the CDR3 is TGTGCCAGCAGCCAGAGGACAGGGATGGACACTGAAGCTTTCTTT. The full variable domain, in which reference TRBV14 and TRBJ1-1 provide the parts outside the CDR3, is EAGVTQFPSHSVIEKGQTVTLRCDPISGHDNLYWYRRVMGKEIKFLLHFVKESKQDESGMPNNRFLAERTGGTYSTLKVQPAELEDSGVYFCASSQRTGMDTEAFFGQGTRLTVV.

The V and J genes are TRBV7-6 and TRBJ2-2; 7 bases align to TRBD2. J lost 8 bases, V lost 4 bases, and 16 bases had no gene match. The CDR3 runs to 17 residues. The V gene's germline CDR1 is SGHVS and CDR2 FNYEAQ. CDR3 DNA sequence: TGTGCCAGCAGCTGGAAAGGGCTTGCGGGGGAATCTGGGGAGCTGTTTTTT. Translation: CASSWKGLAGESGELFF.